The sequence of this T cell receptor (beta chain) was determined in a study of T-cell reconstitution after alpha-beta-depleted transplantation in children. Preparing the TCRbeta library involved the use of unique molecular identifiers. A single record per CDR3 protein comes from TCRdb applying MiXCR to the PCR reads. The sample yields some 530,000 distinct CDR3 sequences, 9.5% to 15% seen once. This clonotype was counted only a few times. This CDR3 is 15 amino acids long. The germline V gene encodes CDR1 LGHNT and CDR2 FRNRAP. J lost 0 bases, V lost 4 bases, and 3 bases had no gene match. The chain couples TRBV12-5 to TRBJ2-1; TRBD1 matches at 7 bases. Sequencing was performed on PBMCs from the stem cell graft donor, taken from the stem cell graft. The receptor was isolated from a human donor who donated a stem cell graft to a child with combined immunodeficiency. CDR3: CASGSGQSSYNEQFF. Written as DNA, the CDR3 is TGTGCTAGTGGTTCGGGACAGAGCTCCTACAATGAGCAGTTCTTC.